A single sample is the source of the 6 T cell receptor beta chains below, sequenced in a study of shared T cell receptors in the human thymus. Data came from immunoSEQ multiplex PCR; TCRdb stores just in-frame clones and leaves some out. The sample gives 500,000 to 750,000 clones, around 89% of which show up once; about 0.01% is in the top ten. The data were also submitted as part of a second study, on human thymus T cells.

Material: thymocytes. These TCRs come from a boy younger than two with a congenital heart defect.

The J gene is TRBJ1-2, the V gene TRBV6-5; D ambiguous. Germline CDR1 and CDR2: MNHEY and SVGAGI. Trimming removed 0 bases at V and 0 bases at J, with 11 bases between. This CDR3 contains 16 residues. The CDR3 here is CASSYSYAGPNYGYTF. CDR3 bases: TGTGCCAGCAGTTACTCGTACGCAGGTCCTAACTATGGCTACACCTTC.

This CDR3 is CASSGDRSSYNEQFF. The DNA of the CDR3 is TGTGCCAGCAGTGGGGACAGAAGCTCCTACAATGAGCAGTTCTTC. This chain connects TRBV6-1 to TRBJ2-1; 7 bases fit TRBD1. J gave up 0 bases and V 4 bases, and 3 bases lay outside the gene matches. CDR1 is MNHNS and CDR2 is SASEGT in the germline V gene. This CDR3 comprises 15 residues.

The gene calls are TRBV7-6 and TRBJ2-1; TRBD2 aligns across 9 bases. The CDR3 spans 15 residues. From germline, CDR1 is SGHVS and CDR2 FNYEAQ. V shed 5 bases and J 4 bases; nucleotides not matched to a gene: 6. The CDR3 protein is CASSRGLAPYNEQFF. CDR3 nucleotides: TGTGCCAGCAGCCGGGGACTAGCCCCGTACAATGAGCAGTTCTTC.

This sequence joins TRBV6-1 and TRBJ1-5; D call uncertain. This CDR3 has 16 amino acids. The V end was cut by 0 bases, the J end by 1 base, with 10 bases between. Germline assignment: CDR1 MNHNS and CDR2 SASEGT. Here the CDR3 reads CASSEAGGLSNQPQHF. CDR3 in DNA: TGTGCCAGCAGTGAAGCGGGAGGCCTGAGCAATCAGCCCCAGCATTTT.

The gene calls are TRBV5-1 and TRBJ2-1; 9 nucleotides match TRBD2. Germline values: CDR1 SGHRS, CDR2 YFSETQ. This CDR3 comprises 17 residues. Germline trimming cut 3 bases from V and 7 bases from J; bases unmatched to any gene: 14. DNA for the CDR3: TGCGCCAGCAGCTCGGGTAGCGGCGGGAGGGAAATGAATGAGCAGTTCTTC. This translates into CASSSGSGGREMNEQFF.

In nucleotides, the CDR3 is TGTGCCAGCAGTTCCGCCTTTAGCGGGAGGGCCCCCGGGGAGCTGTTTTTT. Protein sequence: CASSSAFSGRAPGELFF. The V gene is TRBV28, the J gene TRBJ2-2; 11 bases are a match to TRBD2. CDR1 MDHEN and CDR2 SYDVKM come from the germline V gene. Germline trimming cut 4 bases from V and 6 bases from J; bases unmatched to any gene: 10. The CDR3 covers 17 residues.